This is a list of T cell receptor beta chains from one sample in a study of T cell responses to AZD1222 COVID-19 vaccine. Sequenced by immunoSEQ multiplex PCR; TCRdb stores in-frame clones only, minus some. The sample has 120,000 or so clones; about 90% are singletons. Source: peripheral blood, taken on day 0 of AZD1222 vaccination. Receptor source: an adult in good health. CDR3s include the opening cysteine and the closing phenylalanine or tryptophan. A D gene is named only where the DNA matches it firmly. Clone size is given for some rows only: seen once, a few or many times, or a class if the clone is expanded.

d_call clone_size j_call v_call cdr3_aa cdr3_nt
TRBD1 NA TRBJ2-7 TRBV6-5 CASKNLGQGSEQYF TGTGCCAGCAAAAACCTTGGACAGGGGAGCGAGCAGTACTTC
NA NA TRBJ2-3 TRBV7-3 CASRGGDTQYF TGTGCCAGCAGAGGCGGGGATACGCAGTATTTT
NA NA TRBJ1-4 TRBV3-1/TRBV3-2 CASSQIAGSRPEKLFF TGTGCCAGCAGCCAGATCGCGGGAAGCAGGCCTGAAAAACTGTTTTTT
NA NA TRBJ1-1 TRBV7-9 CASSPGGQSNTEAFF TGTGCCAGCAGCCCTGGGGGTCAGTCAAACACTGAAGCTTTCTTT
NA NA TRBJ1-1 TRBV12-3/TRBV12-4 CASSRNGQPEAFF TGTGCCAGCAGCCGAAACGGACAGCCTGAAGCTTTCTTT
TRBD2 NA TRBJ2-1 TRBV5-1 CASSPGTSGGAAQFF TGCGCCAGCAGCCCCGGGACTAGCGGGGGGGCGGCGCAGTTCTTC
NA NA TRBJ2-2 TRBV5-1 CASSLTAVGLRELFF TGCGCCAGCAGCTTGACGGCGGTCGGTTTGAGGGAGCTGTTTTTT
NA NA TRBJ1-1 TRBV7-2 CASSLGHNTEAFF TGTGCCAGCAGCTTAGGGCACAACACTGAAGCTTTCTTT
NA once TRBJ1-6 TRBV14 CASSRTNSPLHF TGTGCCAGCAGCCGAACTAATTCACCCCTCCACTTT
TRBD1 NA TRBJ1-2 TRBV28 CASSRTGTGVGYTF TGTGCCAGCAGTCGAACCGGGACAGGGGTTGGCTACACCTTC
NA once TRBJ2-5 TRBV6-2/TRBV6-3 CASSYSTGRNQETQYF TGTGCCAGCAGTTACTCTACGGGGAGGAACCAAGAGACCCAGTACTTC
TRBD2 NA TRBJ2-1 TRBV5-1 CASSPTSVQSSYNEQFF TGCGCCAGCAGCCCTACTAGCGTCCAGAGCTCCTACAATGAGCAGTTCTTC
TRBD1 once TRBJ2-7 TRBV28 CASSPSRDRGYEQYF TGTGCCAGCAGTCCCAGCCGGGACAGGGGTTACGAGCAGTACTTC
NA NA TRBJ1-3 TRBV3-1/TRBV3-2 CASSPSVGNTIYF TGTGCCAGCAGCCCGAGTGTCGGAAACACCATATATTTT
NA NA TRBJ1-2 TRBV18 CASSPEGSYGYTF TGTGCCAGCTCACCAGAGGGGTCCTATGGCTACACCTTC
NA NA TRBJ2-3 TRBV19 CASRRSDTQYF TGTGCCAGTAGGCGGTCAGATACGCAGTATTTT
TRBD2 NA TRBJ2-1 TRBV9 CASSVNPSGQNEQFF TGTGCCAGCAGCGTGAATCCTAGCGGCCAAAATGAGCAGTTCTTC
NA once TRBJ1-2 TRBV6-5 CASSEAGANYGYTF TGTGCCAGCAGCGAGGCCGGCGCTAACTATGGCTACACCTTC
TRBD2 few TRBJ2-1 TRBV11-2 CASNPSGFYNEQFF TGTGCCAGCAACCCTAGCGGATTTTACAATGAGCAGTTCTTC
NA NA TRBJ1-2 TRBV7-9 CASSLDGIGYTF TGTGCCAGCAGCTTAGACGGGATAGGCTACACCTTC
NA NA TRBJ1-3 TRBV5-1 CASRRGAQTSSGNTIYF TGCGCCAGCAGGCGGGGGGCCCAGACGAGCTCTGGAAACACCATATATTTT
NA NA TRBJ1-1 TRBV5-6 CASSFENTEAFF TGTGCCAGCAGCTTTGAAAACACTGAAGCTTTCTTT
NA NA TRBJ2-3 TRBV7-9 CASSFIPGRADTQYF TGTGCCAGCAGCTTTATTCCGGGGCGGGCGGATACGCAGTATTTT
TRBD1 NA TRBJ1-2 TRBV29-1 CSVAGTGTNYGYTF TGCAGCGTAGCCGGGACAGGAACTAACTATGGCTACACCTTC
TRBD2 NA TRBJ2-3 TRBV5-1 CASSLGRLAFSSTDTQYF TGCGCCAGCAGCTTGGGGCGACTAGCCTTTTCTAGCACAGATACGCAGTATTTT
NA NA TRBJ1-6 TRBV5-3 CARRGGRRHYNSPLHF TGTGCCAGAAGGGGGGGTAGGAGGCACTATAATTCACCCCTCCACTTT
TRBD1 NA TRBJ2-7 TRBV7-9 CASSFHGQGADEQYF TGTGCCAGCAGCTTCCACGGTCAGGGGGCCGACGAGCAGTACTTC
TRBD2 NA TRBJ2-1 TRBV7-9 CASSLGVSIREGINNEQFF TGTGCCAGCAGCTTAGGTGTATCTATCAGGGAGGGAATTAACAATGAGCAGTTCTTC
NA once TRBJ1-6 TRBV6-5 CASSYGRNSPLHF TGTGCCAGCAGTTACGGCAGAAATTCACCCCTCCACTTT
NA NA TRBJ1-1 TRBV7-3 CASSLQGTRAGAEAFF TGTGCCAGCAGCTTACAGGGGACCCGAGCGGGCGCTGAAGCTTTCTTT
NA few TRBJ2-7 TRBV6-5 CASSYLPWDEQYF TGTGCCAGCAGTTACCTTCCTTGGGACGAGCAGTACTTC